The 3 T cell receptor beta chains presented below share a single source sample, sequenced in a study of human T cells and chemical hapten exposure. TCRdb used MiXCR to reprocess the RACE reads, holding one entry per CDR3 protein. The sample lists roughly 86,000 distinct CDR3 sequences, about 10% seen once, with around 2.3% in the top ten. The time point was: patch test 1, 2 weeks after DPC sensitization. Treatment: therapeutic diphenylcyclopropenone sensitization with weekly scalp DPC. The sequencing here drew on whole blood, taken in connection with sensitization to the hapten diphenylcyclopropenone (DPC). The receptor set was obtained from a man aged 40-50 years with alopecia areata. Some clones in this sample may be carry-over from other donors' samples.

This clonotype showed up just a few times. This sequence joins TRBV28 and TRBJ2-3; D call uncertain. The CDR3 spans 13 residues. Germline V gene sequence: CDR1 MDHEN, CDR2 SYDVKM. Trimming cost V 5 bases and J 6 bases, with 12 bases left between them. CDR3 DNA sequence: TGTGCCAGCAGTAGGCGTTCTTGGGATACGCAGTATTTT. Translation: CASSRRSWDTQYF.

This clonotype was seen more than once but under ten times. The genes are TRBV29-1 and TRBJ2-7, with 7 bases identical to TRBD2. V shed 6 bases and J 7 bases; nucleotides not matched to a gene: 6. Germline lookup yields CDR1 SQVTM and CDR2 ANQGSEA. This CDR3 has 11 amino acids. This chain's CDR3 is CSVGVRGEQYF. DNA for the CDR3: TGCAGCGTAGGAGTGCGGGGGGAGCAGTACTTC.

This clonotype was seen a few times. The rearrangement links TRBV2 to TRBJ2-3, with D unresolved. CDR3 length: 11 amino acids. Germline assignment: CDR1 SNHLY and CDR2 FYNNEI. V was cut by 4 bases and J by 5 bases, with 4 bases left in between. CDR3 bases: TGTGCCAGCAGTGTATTAGATACGCAGTATTTT. It codes for CASSVLDTQYF.